This entry is about one T cell receptor (beta chain). This record belongs to a study of CD8 T cells in Susac syndrome. Study overall: When blood was drawn, the patients with Susac syndrome were therapy-naive, on corticosteroids, or on intravenous immunoglobulin alone.

Reverse transcription of roughly 0.45 to 1 ug RNA was carried out with random hexamers. MiXCR was run by TCRdb on the immunoSEQ multiplex PCR reads, yielding one entry per CDR3 protein. The sample holds roughly 190,000 distinct CDR3 sequences; 85% to 95% are singletons and the top ten take less than 0.2%. This CDR3 comprises 14 residues. With V trimmed by 4 bases and J by 5 bases, 3 bases remained unmatched. Per germline, CDR1 SGHNT and CDR2 YYREEE (reference sequence). This sequence joins TRBV5-4 and TRBJ2-4; 10 nucleotides match TRBD1. The material sequenced was CD8+ T cells from PBMCs. The sequence came from a human donor with Susac syndrome. The CDR3 DNA reads TGTGCCAGCAGCCCCGGGACAGGGGAAAACATTCAGTACTTC. This codes for CASSPGTGENIQYF.